This T cell receptor (beta chain) was identified during a study of sequential checkpoint blockade in melanoma. In the study overall: Randomization was 1:1 between first-line nivolumab→ipilimumab and ipilimumab→nivolumab.

The table came from immunoSEQ multiplex PCR; TCRdb's copy has only in-frame clones and leaves some out. The sample includes about 29,000 clones, roughly four fifths seen only once; the top ten take around 23%. CDR3 size: 16 residues. Trimming shortened V by 6 bases and J by 3 bases, and 20 bases separated the two germline ends. The V gene's germline CDR1 is MDHEN and CDR2 SYDVKM. Treatment noted: randomized to nivolumab then ipilimumab (arm A) or the reverse (arm B). Patients had received no earlier DNA-damaging chemotherapy. From thawed PBMCs, live CD3+CD8+ cells negative for CD19 and CD56 were sorted.

The origin of this receptor is a human donor with melanoma. The source material was CD8+ T cells sorted from blood (inferred from file names), sampled from a patient given nivolumab and ipilimumab in sequence. The rearrangement joins TRBV28 to TRBJ1-2; a possible D gene is TRBD1 (6 bases). The CDR3 protein is CASRLSRDNWDYGYTF. The CDR3 region has the DNA TGTGCCAGCAGACTAAGCCGGGACAACTGGGACTATGGCTACACCTTC.